This TCR beta chain was obtained from a study of cytomegalovirus exposure and HLA in healthy donors. Overall study: Samples from HLA-typed donors yielded 85 million to 95 million unique TCRs in an early data release. General study findings and limits: An ancestry cluster, one associated with Asian ancestry, reportedly showed fewer N-insertions than the roughly 670-donor mean in a later analysis. TCR beta chains associated with HLA were, in a later analysis, more clonally expanded than equally common others. Sequencing likely caused a cluster of highly shared sequence variants.

V lost 7 bases and J lost 2; bases outside the gene matches: 9. This CDR3 spans 15 amino acids. Germline CDR1 and CDR2: MDHEN and SYDVKM. 60 Vbeta and 13 Jbeta primers were used in PCR. TCRdb's copy holds only in-frame clones and misses some; the assay was immunoSEQ multiplex PCR. The data contain 150,000 or so clones, roughly 66% of them singletons. In the case of this clone: No antigen is known for it.

Sequences were obtained from PBMCs. The chain carries TRBV28 and TRBJ2-3; 7 positions agree with TRBD2. The TCR sequence derives from a woman between 18 and 30 years old in good health and CMV-seronegative. DNA for the CDR3: TGTGCCAGCAATACGGTCGGGGGGACCACAGATACGCAGTATTTT. This encodes CASNTVGGTTDTQYF.